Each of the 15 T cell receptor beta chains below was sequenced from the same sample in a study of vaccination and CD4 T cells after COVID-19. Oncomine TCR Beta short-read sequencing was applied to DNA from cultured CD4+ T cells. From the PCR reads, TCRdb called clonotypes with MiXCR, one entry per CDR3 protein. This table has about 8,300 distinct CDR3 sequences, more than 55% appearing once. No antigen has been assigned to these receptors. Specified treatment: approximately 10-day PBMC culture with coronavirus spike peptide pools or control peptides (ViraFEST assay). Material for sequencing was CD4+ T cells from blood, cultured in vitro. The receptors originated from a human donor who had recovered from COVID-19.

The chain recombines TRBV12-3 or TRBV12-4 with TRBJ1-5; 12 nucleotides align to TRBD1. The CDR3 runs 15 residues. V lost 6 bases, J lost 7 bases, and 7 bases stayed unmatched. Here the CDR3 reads CASSLRDRGPQPQHF. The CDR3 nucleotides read TGTGCCAGCAGCTTGAGGGACAGGGGGCCCCAGCCCCAGCATTTT.

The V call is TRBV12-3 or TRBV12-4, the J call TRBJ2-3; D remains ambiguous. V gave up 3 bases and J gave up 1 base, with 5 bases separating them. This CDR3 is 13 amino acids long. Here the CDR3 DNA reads TGTGCCAGCAGTTTGGTGCGCACAGATACGCAGTATTTT. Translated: CASSLVRTDTQYF.

Written as DNA, the CDR3 is TGCAGTGCCCTACAGGGGAGGCCTGACACTTACACCGGGGAGCTGTTTTTT. Translated, it gives CSALQGRPDTYTGELFF. The chain uses TRBV20-1 and TRBJ2-2, with D possibly being TRBD1 (7 bases). Trimming stripped 6 bases from V and 3 bases from J, with 23 bases between. Germline V gene data show CDR1 as DFQATT and CDR2 as SNEGSKA (reference sequence). The CDR3 is made up of 17 amino acids.

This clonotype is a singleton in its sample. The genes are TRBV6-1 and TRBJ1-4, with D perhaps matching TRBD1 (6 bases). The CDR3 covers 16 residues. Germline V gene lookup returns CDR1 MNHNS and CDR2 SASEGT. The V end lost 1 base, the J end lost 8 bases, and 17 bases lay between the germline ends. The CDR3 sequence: CASSEGKNRVAEKLFF. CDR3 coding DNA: TGTGCCAGCAGTGAAGGCAAGAACAGGGTCGCCGAAAAACTGTTTTTT.

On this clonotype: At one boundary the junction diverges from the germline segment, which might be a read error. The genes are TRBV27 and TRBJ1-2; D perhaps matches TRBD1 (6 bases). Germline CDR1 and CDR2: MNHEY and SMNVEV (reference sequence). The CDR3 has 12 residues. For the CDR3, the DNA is TGTGCCAACAGTTCACAGGGTATAGGCTACACCTTC. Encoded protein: CANSSQGIGYTF.

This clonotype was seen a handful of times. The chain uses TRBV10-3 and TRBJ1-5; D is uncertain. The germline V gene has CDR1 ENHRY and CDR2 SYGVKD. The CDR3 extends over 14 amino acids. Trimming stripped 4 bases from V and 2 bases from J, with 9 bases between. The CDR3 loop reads CAISVEGRNQPQHF. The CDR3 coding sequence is TGTGCCATCAGTGTTGAGGGTCGCAATCAGCCCCAGCATTTT.

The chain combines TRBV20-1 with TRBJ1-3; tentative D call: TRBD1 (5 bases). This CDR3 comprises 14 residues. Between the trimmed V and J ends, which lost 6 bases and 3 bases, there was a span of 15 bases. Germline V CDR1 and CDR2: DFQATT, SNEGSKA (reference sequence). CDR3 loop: CSAAGTMGGNTIYF. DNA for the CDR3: TGCAGTGCAGCTGGGACCATGGGTGGAAACACCATATATTTT.

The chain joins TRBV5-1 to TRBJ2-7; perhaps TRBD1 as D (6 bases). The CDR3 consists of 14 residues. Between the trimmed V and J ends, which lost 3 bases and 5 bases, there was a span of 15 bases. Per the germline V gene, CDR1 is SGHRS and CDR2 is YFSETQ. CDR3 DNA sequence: TGCGCCAGCAGCTCCAACAGGGTAGATAACGAGCAGTACTTC. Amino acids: CASSSNRVDNEQYF. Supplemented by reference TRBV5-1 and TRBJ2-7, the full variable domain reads KAGVTQTPRYLIKTRGQQVTLSCSPISGHRSVSWYQQTPGQGLQFLFEYFSETQRNKGNFPGRFSGRQFSNSRSEMNVSTLELGDSALYLCASSSNRVDNEQYFGPGTRLTVT.

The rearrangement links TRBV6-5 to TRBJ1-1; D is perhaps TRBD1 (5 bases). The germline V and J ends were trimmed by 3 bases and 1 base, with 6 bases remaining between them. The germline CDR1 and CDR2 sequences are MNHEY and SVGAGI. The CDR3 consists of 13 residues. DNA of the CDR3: TGTGCCAGCAGTTATAGGGGGAACACTGAAGCTTTCTTT. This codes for CASSYRGNTEAFF.

The CDR3 coding sequence is TGTGCCAGCAGCTTACGAGGGTCCACCGGGGAGCTGTTTTTT. This gives the protein CASSLRGSTGELFF. J is TRBJ2-2 and V is TRBV7-2, with a weak D call TRBD2 (5 bases). CDR3 length: 14 amino acids. V lost 2 bases and J 4 bases, leaving 8 bases between the germline ends. The V gene's germline CDR1 is SGHTA and CDR2 FQGNSA.

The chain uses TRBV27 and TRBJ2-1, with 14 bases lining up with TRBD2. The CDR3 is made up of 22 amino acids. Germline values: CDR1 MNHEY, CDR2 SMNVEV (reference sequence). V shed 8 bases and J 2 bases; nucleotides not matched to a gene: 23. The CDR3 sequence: CASFRVRFGLAGGSRTYNEQFF. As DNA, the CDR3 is TGTGCCAGCTTTCGCGTACGATTCGGACTAGCGGGAGGCTCCCGTACCTACAATGAGCAGTTCTTC.

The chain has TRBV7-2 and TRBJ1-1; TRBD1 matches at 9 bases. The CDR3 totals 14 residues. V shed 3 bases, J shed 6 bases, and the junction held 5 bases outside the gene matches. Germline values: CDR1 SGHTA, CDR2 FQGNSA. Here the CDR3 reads CASSFTGGRAEAFF. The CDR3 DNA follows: TGTGCCAGCAGCTTCACAGGGGGCCGGGCTGAAGCTTTCTTT.

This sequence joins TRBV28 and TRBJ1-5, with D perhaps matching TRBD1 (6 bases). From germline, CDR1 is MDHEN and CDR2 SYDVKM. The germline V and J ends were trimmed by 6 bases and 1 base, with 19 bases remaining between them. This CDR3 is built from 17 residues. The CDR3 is CASRPPNRVRSNQPQHF. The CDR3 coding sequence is TGTGCCAGCAGACCCCCGAACAGGGTACGGAGCAATCAGCCCCAGCATTTT.

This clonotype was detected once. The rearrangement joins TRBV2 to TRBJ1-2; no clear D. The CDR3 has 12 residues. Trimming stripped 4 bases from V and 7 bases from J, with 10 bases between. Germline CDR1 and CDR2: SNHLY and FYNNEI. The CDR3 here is CASSGQDRGYTF. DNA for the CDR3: TGTGCCAGCAGTGGTCAGGATCGTGGCTACACCTTC.

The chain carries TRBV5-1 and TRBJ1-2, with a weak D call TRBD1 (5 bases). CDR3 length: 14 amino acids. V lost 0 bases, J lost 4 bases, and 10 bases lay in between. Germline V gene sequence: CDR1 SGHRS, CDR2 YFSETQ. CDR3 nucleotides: TGCGCCAGCAGCTTGGATGGGGGTAGCTATGGCTACACCTTC. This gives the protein CASSLDGGSYGYTF.